This TCR beta chain was sequenced for a study of T cells in Graves' hyperthyroidism and ophthalmopathy. General study points: The majority of expanded thyroid clonotypes above 0.001 also appeared in blood. Using 13 V-J features, a model discriminated ophthalmopathy from stable hyperthyroidism.

Germline CDR1 reads LNHNV; CDR2 reads YYDKDF (reference sequence). V lost 3 bases and J lost 4; bases outside the gene matches: 8. The CDR3 runs 15 residues. Many counts were recorded for this clonotype. What it binds is unknown. Ophthalmopathy patients had moderate-to-severe active disease, CAS ≥3, NOSPECS ≥4, and disease duration under 3 months. The investigators amplified TCR beta CDR3 regions from RNA transcripts. The TCR CDR3 was amplified in a first-round RT-PCR using the HTBI primer set. TCRdb independently ran MiXCR on the multiplex PCR reads; one entry per CDR3 protein. The sample carries hundreds of thousands of distinct CDR3 sequences, under 15% recorded once.

The sequenced sample was blood. The clonotype originates from a man between 18 and 29 years old with Graves' ophthalmopathy. The chain is built from TRBV15 and TRBJ1-2; TRBD1 agrees at 7 bases. CDR3 nucleotides: TGTGCCACCAGCAGGGGGACAGATCATCTCTATGGCTACACCTTC. Residues: CATSRGTDHLYGYTF.